This T cell receptor (beta chain) was sequenced for a study of CD8 T cells in Susac syndrome. Random hexamers were used to reverse transcribe an amount of about 0.5 to 1 ug RNA. TCRdb re-called the immunoSEQ multiplex PCR reads with MiXCR, one entry per CDR3 protein. Found here are about 120,000 distinct CDR3 sequences, 95% to 96% of them singletons; the top ten hold 0.12% to 0.15%. Trimming cost V 5 bases and J 1 base; bases outside gene matches: 4. Germline values: CDR1 DFQATT, CDR2 SNEGSKA (reference sequence). This CDR3 spans 14 amino acids. The chain joins TRBV20-1 to TRBJ2-1; 8 positions agree with TRBD1. Source material: CD4+ T cells from PBMCs. This clonotype was sampled from a human donor with Susac syndrome. The CDR3 spells CSAPRTGSYNEQFF. The CDR3 DNA sequence: TGCAGTGCTCCCCGGACAGGGTCCTACAATGAGCAGTTCTTC.